These 2 T cell receptor beta chains originate from one sample sequenced in a study of cytomegalovirus exposure and HLA in healthy donors. Generated by immunoSEQ multiplex PCR, the TCRdb table keeps only in-frame clones and is missing some. The sample contains a few hundred thousand clones, around 85% of which appear only once. Material: PBMCs. The receptors come from a woman in her late teens or twenties in good health and CMV-seronegative.

As DNA, the CDR3 is TGTGCCAGCAGCGTAGAGAAGCGAGTGAACACCGGGGAGCTGTTTTTT. Translating gives CASSVEKRVNTGELFF. The V and J genes are TRBV9 and TRBJ2-2; D is undetermined. The CDR3 contains 16 residues. Trimming pared 0 bases from V and 1 base from J, leaving 10 bases between. Germline values: CDR1 SGDLS, CDR2 YYNGEE.

CDR3 in amino acids: CASSPWGQRNTEAFF. CDR3 nucleotides: TGTGCCAGCAGCCCATGGGGACAAAGGAACACTGAAGCTTTCTTT. V gene TRBV13 combines with J gene TRBJ1-1; maybe TRBD1 (6 bases). The CDR3 consists of 15 residues. The germline V gene encodes CDR1 PRHDT and CDR2 FYEKMQ (reference sequence). Trimming took off 5 bases at V and 1 base at J, with 14 bases between the two ends.